Listed below are T cell receptor beta chains from one sample, sequenced in a study of T-cell reconstitution after alpha-beta-depleted transplantation in children. TCRdb fed the PCR reads into MiXCR, producing one record per CDR3 protein. The sample comprises under 450,000 distinct CDR3 sequences, approximately 12% of which are singletons, and 3.5% to 4.5% rests with the top ten. The sample consisted of PBMCs, taken from the stem cell graft. Receptors were obtained from a human donor who donated a stem cell graft to a child with Fanconi anemia. Both conserved end residues are part of each CDR3. The order of the fields is clone size, J gene, V gene, D gene, CDR3 DNA, CDR3 protein. A D gene is named only where the DNA matches it firmly. Only some rows state a clone size, as once, few, many or a class for expanded clones.

>NA|TRBJ2-7|TRBV7-2|NA
TGTGCCAGCACCTACGGCAGTACTCCATACGAGCAGTACTTC
CASTYGSTPYEQYF
>NA|TRBJ1-2|TRBV10-3|NA
TGTGCCATCAGTGACCCTCAGGGGAATGGCTACACCTTC
CAISDPQGNGYTF
>NA|TRBJ1-2|TRBV9|NA
TGTGCCAGCAGCTTCCAAACTGGAGGACACGGCTACACCTTC
CASSFQTGGHGYTF
>few|TRBJ1-1|TRBV12-5|NA
TGTGCTAGTGGTCTTGTACGGGGGCTTTTCTTT
CASGLVRGLFF
>few|TRBJ2-2|TRBV6-2/TRBV6-3|NA
TGTGCCAGCAGTTACTCTCCCCTACTGAACACCGGGGAGCTGTTTTTT
CASSYSPLLNTGELFF
>few|TRBJ2-1|TRBV27|NA
TGCACCAGCAGTTTTGGGGCCTACAATGAGCAGTTCTTC
CTSSFGAYNEQFF
>NA|TRBJ2-1|TRBV5-1|NA
TGCGCCAGCAGCTTTCAGGTGGTTAGGTACAATGAGCAGTTCTTC
CASSFQVVRYNEQFF
>NA|TRBJ2-7|TRBV12-3/TRBV12-4|NA
TGTGCCAGTTCCCCGGGGGGCCCTTTATACGAGCAGTACTTC
CASSPGGPLYEQYF
>few|TRBJ2-1|TRBV28|NA
TGTGCCAGCGGCTCCTGGGCAGGGGGGAATGAGCAGTTCTTC
CASGSWAGGNEQFF
>few|TRBJ2-3|TRBV4-3|NA
TGCGCCAGCAGCCAAGACAGGATCACAGATACGCAGTATTTT
CASSQDRITDTQYF
>many|TRBJ2-7|TRBV20-1|TRBD2
TGCAGTGCTAGAGAGAACGGAGCGGGGAGCTCCTACGAGCAGTACTTC
CSARENGAGSSYEQYF
>NA|TRBJ1-5|TRBV4-1|NA
TGCGCCAGCAGCCAAGTACGGAGCAGGGGCAATCAGCCCCAGCATTTT
CASSQVRSRGNQPQHF
>many|TRBJ2-7|TRBV20-1|NA
TGCAGTGCTATACTCCCGCAGGGGAGGGTCTACGAGCAGTACTTC
CSAILPQGRVYEQYF
>many|TRBJ2-2|TRBV5-1|TRBD1
TGCGCCAGCAGCTTGCGACAGGGCGACACCGGGGAGCTGTTTTTT
CASSLRQGDTGELFF
>many|TRBJ1-4|TRBV5-1|NA
TGCGCCAGCAGCTTGGCCGAGACCACTGAAAAACTGTTTTTT
CASSLAETTEKLFF
>many|TRBJ1-6|TRBV4-2|TRBD1
TGTGCCAGCAGCCAAGATCTGGGCACAGGGGATAATAATTCACCCCTCCACTTT
CASSQDLGTGDNNSPLHF
>NA|TRBJ2-1|TRBV5-5|NA
TGTGCCAGCAGAGCCTATCAGACCAATGAGCAGTTCTTC
CASRAYQTNEQFF
>NA|TRBJ2-2|TRBV6-5|NA
TGTGCCAGCAGTTACGGATTTGGGGCTGGTAGACCCGGGGAGCTGTTTTTT
CASSYGFGAGRPGELFF
>many|TRBJ2-3|TRBV29-1|TRBD1
TGCAGCTCAACAGCAGGGGGCGCGATCGGAGATACGCAGTATTTT
CSSTAGGAIGDTQYF
>many|TRBJ1-2|TRBV13|TRBD1
TGTGCCAGCAGCTTAAGGGGGCAGAACTATGGCTACACCTTC
CASSLRGQNYGYTF
>many|TRBJ2-2|TRBV6-5|TRBD1
TGTGCCAGCATCCTCTACAGGGGAACCGGGGAGCTGTTTTTT
CASILYRGTGELFF
>NA|TRBJ1-2|TRBV6-2/TRBV6-3|NA
TGTGCCAGCAGTTCTGAATGGAACTATGGCTACACCTTC
CASSSEWNYGYTF
>few|TRBJ2-2|TRBV9|NA
TGTGCCAGCGGATCGTTTACAAACACCGGGGAGCTGTTTTTT
CASGSFTNTGELFF
>many|TRBJ2-1|TRBV24-1|TRBD1
TGTGCCACCAGTGATGAATGGGGACAGCGTGAGCAGTTCTTC
CATSDEWGQREQFF
>many|TRBJ1-4|TRBV4-2|NA
TGTGCCAGCAGCCAAGATAATAACAAGCCAACTAATGAAAAACTGTTTTTT
CASSQDNNKPTNEKLFF
>few|TRBJ2-7|TRBV4-3|TRBD1
TGCGCCAGCAGCCAAGATGGGAACAGGGGAGATGAGCAGTACTTC
CASSQDGNRGDEQYF
>NA|TRBJ2-3|TRBV7-9|TRBD2
TGTGCCAGCAGCTTAGGGACCCGGGGGGACGCAGATACGCAGTATTTT
CASSLGTRGDADTQYF
>few|TRBJ2-2|TRBV7-8|TRBD1
TGTGCCAGCAGCTTAACCCCAGGGGGCACCGGGGAGCTGTTTTTT
CASSLTPGGTGELFF
>NA|TRBJ2-2|TRBV28|NA
TGTGCCAGCAGTTTACCTTTGACGGCCACCGGGGAGCTGTTTTTT
CASSLPLTATGELFF
>many|TRBJ2-5|TRBV29-1|NA
TGCAGCGTTGTTCCAAACGGGGACCCCCAAGAGACCCAGTACTTC
CSVVPNGDPQETQYF
>NA|TRBJ2-2|TRBV6-5|NA
TGTGCCAGCAGTTTACTCGGAGCCCGCGGGGAGCTGTTTTTT
CASSLLGARGELFF
>few|TRBJ1-1|TRBV11-2|NA
TGTGCCAGCAGCTTATGGGAGGGGATGAACACTGAAGCTTTCTTT
CASSLWEGMNTEAFF
>many|TRBJ2-3|TRBV10-1|NA
TGCGCCAGCAGTGAAGGGGGGTCAGATACGCAGTATTTT
CASSEGGSDTQYF
>few|TRBJ2-5|TRBV9|TRBD2
TGTGCCAGCAGCGGAGCGGGACTGTTAAAAGAGACCCAGTACTTC
CASSGAGLLKETQYF
>many|TRBJ2-2|TRBV10-3|NA
TGTGCCATCAGTGGAACAGGTCGGACCGGGGAGCTGTTTTTT
CAISGTGRTGELFF
>NA|TRBJ1-5|TRBV12-3/TRBV12-4|NA
TGTGCCAGCAGTACTGAAGGTCCCCAGCATTTT
CASSTEGPQHF
>NA|TRBJ2-7|TRBV18|NA
TGTGCCAGCTCGACGGAGGCCCTCTCCTACGAGCAGTACTTC
CASSTEALSYEQYF
>NA|TRBJ1-2|TRBV12-3/TRBV12-4|NA
TGTGCCAGCAGTTTTTCGGGAATTAACTATGGCTACACCTTC
CASSFSGINYGYTF
>NA|TRBJ2-3|TRBV19|NA
TGTGCCAGTAGTCCGACTCGGGCAGATACGCAGTATTTT
CASSPTRADTQYF
>NA|TRBJ1-1|TRBV6-5|TRBD1
TGTGCCAGCAGACCCCGGACAGGGGTGGGCACTGAAGCTTTCTTT
CASRPRTGVGTEAFF
>NA|TRBJ2-3|TRBV5-1|NA
TGCGCCAGCAGCTCCGGGACAAGTGCAGATACGCAGTATTTT
CASSSGTSADTQYF
>NA|TRBJ2-3|TRBV2|NA
TGTGCCAGTATCCGGGACTCGGGGGCAGATACGCAGTATTTT
CASIRDSGADTQYF
>few|TRBJ2-3|TRBV11-2|NA
TGTGCCAGCAGCGCCGAGTGGGGAGATACGCAGTATTTT
CASSAEWGDTQYF
>many|TRBJ2-1|TRBV12-3/TRBV12-4|TRBD2
TGTGCCAGCAGTTTGGGGACTAGCGGGCAATACAATGAGCAGTTCTTC
CASSLGTSGQYNEQFF
>NA|TRBJ2-6|TRBV20-1|TRBD2
TGCAGTGCTGATAGCGGGTCTGGGGCCAACGTCCTGACTTTC
CSADSGSGANVLTF